Listed here are 6 T cell receptor beta chains from one sample, sequenced in a study of blood T cell repertoires in COVID-19. Sequencing used immunoSEQ multiplex PCR; TCRdb keeps in-frame clones, though not all of them. Among approximately 170,000 clones, roughly 87% were seen once, and the ten largest hold less than 10%. Material: peripheral blood. Source of these receptors: a woman between 65 and 79 years old with COVID-19, enrolled during active disease.

Notes on this clone: At one end the junction does not follow the germline gene, possibly because of a read error. Within the sample, other DNA sequences also encode this same CDR3. The rearrangement joins TRBV18 to TRBJ1-1; D remains ambiguous. CDR1 is KGHSH and CDR2 is LQKENI in the germline V gene. This CDR3 contains 15 residues. In nucleotides, the CDR3 is TGTGCCAGCTCACAACAGACACCACGTAACACTGAGGCTTTCTTT. Its translation: CASSQQTPRNTEAFF.

This clone was seen just once. J is TRBJ2-5 and V is TRBV30; 10 positions match TRBD2. This CDR3 spans 17 amino acids. Germline-derived CDR1 and CDR2 are GTSNPN and SVGIG (reference sequence). The V and J ends lost 0 bases and 5 bases, in that order; junction bases with no gene match: 12. The CDR3 loop is CAWSVNRAGGHRETQYF. CDR3 bases: TGTGCCTGGAGTGTAAATCGAGCGGGAGGGCACCGGGAGACCCAGTACTTC.

The rearrangement links TRBV5-1 to TRBJ2-1; 9 nucleotides line up with TRBD2. This CDR3 is built from 15 residues. J gave up 1 base and V 3 bases, and 2 bases lay outside the gene matches. In germline, CDR1 is SGHRS, CDR2 YFSETQ. The CDR3 nucleotides are TGCGCCAGCAGCTCTAGCGGGGATTCCTACAATGAGCAGTTCTTC. Translated, it gives CASSSSGDSYNEQFF.

The chain links TRBV28 to TRBJ2-3, with TRBD2 matching 11 bases. Unmatched junction bases numbered 3, after V lost 4 bases and J lost 0 bases. The germline CDR1 and CDR2 sequences are MDHEN and SYDVKM. This CDR3 is 16 amino acids long. The CDR3 loop is CASSSRLAGSTDTQYF. The CDR3 DNA is TGTGCCAGCAGTTCCCGACTAGCGGGAAGCACAGATACGCAGTATTTT. Variable domain in full (rest from reference TRBV28 and TRBJ2-3): DVKVTQSSRYLVKRTGEKVFLECVQDMDHENMFWYRQDPGLGLRLIYFSYDVKMKEKGDIPEGYSVSREKKERFSLILESASTNQTSMYLCASSSRLAGSTDTQYFGPGTRLTVL.

DNA of the CDR3: TGTGCCAGCAGTCCCCCTACAACAGCTAACTATGGCTACACCTTC. Its protein is CASSPPTTANYGYTF. The chain recombines TRBV28 with TRBJ1-2; D gene uncertain. V lost 5 bases, J lost 0 bases, and 13 bases lay in between. CDR1 and CDR2 from the germline V gene are MDHEN and SYDVKM. This CDR3 has 15 amino acids.

The J gene is TRBJ2-7, the V gene TRBV27, with D perhaps matching TRBD1 (6 bases). There are 15 residues in the CDR3. In germline, CDR1 is MNHEY, CDR2 SMNVEV (reference sequence). Trimming left V 0 bases short and J 2 bases short, with 11 bases between. DNA of the CDR3: TGTGCCAGCAGTTTATCGGGCAGGGGACCCTACGAGCAGTACTTC. This encodes CASSLSGRGPYEQYF.